These 8 T cell receptor beta chains were all obtained from the same sample, sequenced in a study of T cells in narcolepsy. Measured with immunoSEQ multiplex PCR; TCRdb has only the in-frame clones, and not every one. The sample holds tens of thousands of clones; 60% to 80% are singletons and the top ten take approximately 3.8%. The sequencing sample was made of memory (CD45RA-) CD4+ T cells from blood. Source of these receptors: a human donor in good health.

V gene TRBV14 combines with J gene TRBJ2-7; D not certain. V was cut by 1 base and J by 6 bases, with 13 bases left in between. The CDR3 extends over 14 amino acids. Looked up from germline, CDR1 is SGHDN and CDR2 is FVKESK. CDR3 bases: TGTGCCAGCAGCCAAGGTAGATTCGTGGGCGAGCAGTACTTC. This encodes CASSQGRFVGEQYF. Complete variable domain (other parts from reference TRBV14 and TRBJ2-7): EAGVTQFPSHSVIEKGQTVTLRCDPISGHDNLYWYRRVMGKEIKFLLHFVKESKQDESGMPNNRFLAERTGGTYSTLKVQPAELEDSGVYFCASSQGRFVGEQYFGPGTRLTVT.

The J gene is TRBJ2-7, the V gene TRBV29-1, with a possible D match to TRBD1 (5 bases). The CDR3 totals 11 residues. Trimming shortened V by 6 bases and J by 2 bases, and 8 bases separated the two germline ends. Germline CDR1 reads SQVTM; CDR2 reads ANQGSEA. The CDR3: CSVEQAYEQYF. The CDR3 DNA sequence: TGCAGCGTCGAACAGGCCTACGAGCAGTACTTC.

CDR3 coding DNA: TGTGCCAGCAGCCCCCCGGCAGGGGATGAGCAGTTCTTC. This gives the protein CASSPPAGDEQFF. The chain is built from TRBV5-4 and TRBJ2-1; the D gene is possibly TRBD1 (6 bases). Trimming pared 4 bases from V and 8 bases from J, leaving 13 bases between. The germline gives CDR1 SGHNT, CDR2 YYREEE (reference sequence). The CDR3 length is 13 residues.

The chain joins TRBV14 to TRBJ2-6, with D tentatively TRBD1 (5 bases). Trimming shortened V by 3 bases and J by 7 bases, and 19 bases separated the two germline ends. CDR3 length: 17 residues. Looked up from germline, CDR1 is SGHDN and CDR2 is FVKESK. CDR3 region: CASSHGAGNQFANVLTF. Written as DNA, the CDR3 is TGTGCCAGCAGCCACGGCGCAGGGAATCAGTTTGCCAACGTCCTGACTTTC.

This chain joins TRBV29-1 and TRBJ2-7, with 12 bases that match TRBD1. Looked up from germline, CDR1 is SQVTM and CDR2 is ANQGSEA. This CDR3 comprises 13 residues. The V segment lost 7 bases and the J segment 5 bases; nucleotides outside the gene matches: 6. This CDR3 is CSGTGTGGNEQYF. The CDR3 DNA sequence: TGCAGCGGGACAGGGACAGGGGGCAACGAGCAGTACTTC.

This chain connects TRBV2 to TRBJ1-2, with D tentatively TRBD1 (5 bases). There are 14 residues in the CDR3. The germline gives CDR1 SNHLY, CDR2 FYNNEI. The germline V and J ends were trimmed by 6 bases and 2 bases, with 13 bases remaining between them. The CDR3 region has the DNA TGTGCCAGCAGGTCTTTTGCAGGGAACTATGGCTACACCTTC. Translated, it gives CASRSFAGNYGYTF.

CDR3: CAWSRRRETQYF. The CDR3 DNA sequence: TGTGCCTGGAGTCGAAGGCGAGAGACCCAGTACTTC. The chain links TRBV30 to TRBJ2-5, with D hard to call. There are 12 residues in the CDR3. Trimming stripped 2 bases from V and 4 bases from J, with 8 bases between. The germline gives CDR1 GTSNPN, CDR2 SVGIG (reference sequence).

This clone appeared a few times. The chain uses TRBV10-3 and TRBJ2-7, with 9 positions matching TRBD2. The V gene's germline CDR1 is ENHRY and CDR2 SYGVKD. CDR3 size: 15 residues. V lost 10 bases, J lost 3 bases, and 13 bases stayed unmatched. CDR3 protein: CATSLGTSGFYEQYF. CDR3 sequence (DNA): TGTGCCACCAGCCTCGGAACTAGCGGGTTCTACGAGCAGTACTTC.